The 11 T cell receptor beta chains in this list originate from one sample, sequenced in a study of blood T cells in healthy people across ages. Next came a second PCR, run for roughly 6 to 11 cycles, which used a sample-barcoded 5' primer along with a J-beta primer mix. TCRdb recomputed calls from the 5' RACE reads with MiXCR, one row per CDR3 protein. Of roughly 790,000 distinct CDR3 sequences in the sample, roughly 44% were seen once. Sequences were obtained from blood. These receptor sequences come from a woman aged 55-69 years in good health.

The rearrangement joins TRBV7-2 to TRBJ2-3; 10 bases line up with TRBD2. Germline V gene lookup returns CDR1 SGHTA and CDR2 FQGNSA. CDR3 size: 18 residues. V lost 5 bases to trimming and J lost 5 bases; unmatched junction nucleotides: 16. CDR3 coding DNA: TGTGCCAGCAGCAGAGACGCTCCTAGCGGGAGAAGGGGAGATACGCAGTATTTT. Its translation: CASSRDAPSGRRGDTQYF.

This clonotype was counted many times. J is TRBJ2-7 and V is TRBV6-1, with 9 bases aligning to TRBD2. The CDR3 is made up of 15 amino acids. Germline CDR1 MNHNS, CDR2 SASEGT. The ends lost 7 bases at V and 2 bases at J; junction bases unmatched: 9. CDR3 in amino acids: CASIFLAGEPYEQYF. For the CDR3, the DNA is TGTGCCAGCATCTTCTTAGCGGGAGAACCCTACGAGCAGTACTTC.

The sample holds a few counts of this clonotype. The rearrangement uses TRBV5-1 and TRBJ1-5; TRBD1 is a possible D gene (5 bases). The CDR3 extends over 14 amino acids. V was trimmed by 4 bases and J by 5 bases, leaving 13 bases between them. Germline V gene lookup returns CDR1 SGHRS and CDR2 YFSETQ. The CDR3 bases are TGCGCCAGCAGCCAAGGGACGGAGGATCAGCCCCAGCATTTT. Its protein is CASSQGTEDQPQHF.

The chain combines TRBV7-2 with TRBJ2-5; 12 nucleotides agree with TRBD1. V shed 7 bases, J shed 4 bases, and the junction held 10 bases outside the gene matches. Germline values: CDR1 SGHTA, CDR2 FQGNSA. This CDR3 spans 16 amino acids. The chain's CDR3 is CASTLSGTGGGETQYF. The CDR3 nucleotides read TGTGCCAGCACCCTTAGTGGGACAGGGGGCGGAGAGACCCAGTACTTC.

The gene calls are TRBV19 and TRBJ2-2; D is ambiguous. Germline assignment: CDR1 LNHDA and CDR2 SQIVND (reference sequence). The CDR3 spans 14 residues. The V end lost 4 bases, the J end lost 1 base, and 7 bases lay between the germline ends. CDR3 in amino acids: CASSRTQNTGELFF. Here the CDR3 DNA reads TGTGCCAGTAGTAGAACACAGAACACCGGGGAGCTGTTTTTT. The full variable domain, its missing parts supplied by reference TRBV19 and TRBJ2-2, is DGGITQSPKYLFRKEGQNVTLSCEQNLNHDAMYWYRQDPGQGLRLIYYSQIVNDFQKGDIAEGYSVSREKKESFPLTVTSAQKNPTAFYLCASSRTQNTGELFFGEGSRLTVL.

V and J are TRBV4-2 and TRBJ2-1; 11 bases map to TRBD2. The J call may be mistaken, given a closer DNA end match to TRBJ2-7. CDR3 length: 16 residues. Germline V gene lookup returns CDR1 LGHNA and CDR2 YNFKEQ. DNA of the CDR3: TGTGCCAGCAGCAATAGCGGGAGGGCCGTCTACAATGAGCAGTACTTC. Amino acids: CASSNSGRAVYNEQYF.

This rearrangement joins TRBV29-1 to TRBJ1-2; D unresolved. This CDR3 comprises 13 residues. Between the trimmed V and J ends, which lost 7 bases and 0 bases, there was a span of 12 bases. Germline V lookup: CDR1 SQVTM, CDR2 ANQGSEA. The CDR3 sequence: CSAQSGSNYGYTF. For the CDR3, the DNA is TGCAGCGCACAGAGTGGATCTAACTATGGCTACACCTTC.

This clonotype was seen a handful of times. The V gene is TRBV5-1, the J gene TRBJ2-1; 11 bases align to TRBD2. V gave up 4 bases and J gave up 5 bases; unmatched junction bases: 5. Germline assignment: CDR1 SGHRS and CDR2 YFSETQ. This CDR3 spans 15 amino acids. CDR3 region: CASSLTSGKNNEQFF. In DNA form, the CDR3 reads TGCGCCAGCAGCCTGACTAGCGGGAAAAACAATGAGCAGTTCTTC.

The chain uses TRBV12-3 or TRBV12-4 and TRBJ2-5; the match to TRBD1 covers 9 bases. The junction had 8 bases not matched to a gene; V was cut back by 5 bases and J by 1 base. The CDR3 is made up of 16 amino acids. CDR3 protein: CASSLRPGQGQETQYF. In nucleotides, the CDR3 is TGTGCCAGCAGTCTACGCCCGGGACAGGGCCAAGAGACCCAGTACTTC.

This clonotype came up a few times. The rearrangement uses TRBV30 and TRBJ2-7; perhaps TRBD2 as D (8 bases). The CDR3 totals 14 residues. Germline CDR1 reads GTSNPN; CDR2 reads SVGIG (reference sequence). V lost 3 bases and J lost 2, with 14 bases in between. The CDR3 nucleotides are TGTGCCTGGAGAGCGGGGGACAGCACCTACGAGCAGTACTTC. Its protein product is CAWRAGDSTYEQYF.

The table lists this clonotype with many counts. J is TRBJ2-5 and V is TRBV5-1; D ambiguous. From germline, CDR1 is SGHRS and CDR2 YFSETQ. The CDR3 covers 11 residues. V was shortened by 3 bases and J by 13 bases, with 13 bases between the two germline ends. In DNA, the CDR3 is TGCGCCAGCAGCTACGCAGACGCCACGTACTTC. This encodes CASSYADATYF. The whole variable domain, filled in from reference TRBV5-1 and TRBJ2-5, reads KAGVTQTPRYLIKTRGQQVTLSCSPISGHRSVSWYQQTPGQGLQFLFEYFSETQRNKGNFPGRFSGRQFSNSRSEMNVSTLELGDSALYLCASSYADATYFGPGTRLLVL.